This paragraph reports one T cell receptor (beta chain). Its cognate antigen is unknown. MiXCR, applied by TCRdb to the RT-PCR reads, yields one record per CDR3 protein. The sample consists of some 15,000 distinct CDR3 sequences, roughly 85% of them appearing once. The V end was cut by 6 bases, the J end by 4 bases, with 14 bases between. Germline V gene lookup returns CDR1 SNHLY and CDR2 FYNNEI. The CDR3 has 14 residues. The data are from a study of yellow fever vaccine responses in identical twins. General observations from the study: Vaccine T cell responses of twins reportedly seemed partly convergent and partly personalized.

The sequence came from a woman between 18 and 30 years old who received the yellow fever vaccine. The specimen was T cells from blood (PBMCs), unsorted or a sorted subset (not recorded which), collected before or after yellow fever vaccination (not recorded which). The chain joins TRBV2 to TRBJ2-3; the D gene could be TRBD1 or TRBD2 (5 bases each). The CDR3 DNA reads TGTGCCAGCAGCTACGACCAGGGACCAGATACGCAGTATTTT. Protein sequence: CASSYDQGPDTQYF.